Shown below are 32 T cell receptor beta chains from a single sample sequenced in a study of glioma-infiltrating T cells after dendritic cell vaccination listed by TCRdb under 2016. The library came from the immunoSEQ multiplex PCR assay. Held by TCRdb, this immuneACCESS table contains in-frame sequences only and omits some clones. Under half of the omission traces to an unresolved V gene where checked; the cause of the rest is unknown. Counted in this sample were fewer than 35,000 clones; roughly 90% of them appeared once. 2.2% of the sample comes from the top ten. The source was blood, collected before dendritic cell vaccination. The receptor set was obtained from a human donor with glioblastoma.

This clone was seen only a few times. The rearrangement links TRBV18 to TRBJ1-1, with D possibly being TRBD1 (5 bases). CDR3 length: 13 residues. The V gene lost 5 bases and the J gene lost 1 base, with 8 bases spanning the gap. CDR1 is KGHSH, CDR2 LQKENI, per germline. Here the CDR3 reads CASSGAPNTEAFF. Written as DNA, the CDR3 is TGTGCCAGCTCAGGGGCGCCGAACACTGAAGCTTTCTTT.

The rearrangement joins TRBV6-1 to TRBJ2-2, with 8 nucleotides matching TRBD2. The CDR3 spans 15 residues. CDR1 is MNHNS and CDR2 is SASEGT in the germline V gene. With 4 bases clipped from V and 6 bases from J, the junction kept 7 bases outside the gene matches. In DNA form, the CDR3 reads TGTGCCAGCAGTGTACCGGGGGGGCCTTCCGGGGAGCTGTTTTTT. Translation gives CASSVPGGPSGELFF.

CDR3 DNA sequence: TGTGCCAGCAGTGCGAATTTGGGACTAGCGGACAGGAACACCGGGGAGCTGTTTTTT. Protein product: CASSANLGLADRNTGELFF. The chain uses TRBV6-1 and TRBJ2-2, with TRBD2 matching 11 bases. The CDR3 is 19 residues long. With 4 bases clipped from V and 1 base from J, the junction kept 11 bases outside the gene matches. Germline V gene data show CDR1 as MNHNS and CDR2 as SASEGT.

The chain carries TRBV5-1 and TRBJ2-5; possibly TRBD2 for D (7 bases). V gave up 6 bases and J gave up 5 bases, with 23 bases separating them. The germline CDR1 and CDR2 sequences are SGHRS and YFSETQ. This CDR3 comprises 16 residues. The CDR3 nucleotides read TGCGCCAGCAATCCCTCCCCTCGGGGGGCCAGTGAGACCCAGTACTTC. Amino acids: CASNPSPRGASETQYF.

The J gene is TRBJ1-2, the V gene TRBV6-1; 7 bases fit TRBD1. The germline V gene has CDR1 MNHNS and CDR2 SASEGT. Trimming removed 4 bases from V and 6 bases from J; junction bases left unmatched: 11. The CDR3 contains 15 residues. CDR3 bases: TGTGCCAGCAGTGCCATCGACAGGGAAGGACATGGCTACACCTTC. This translates into CASSAIDREGHGYTF.

The CDR3 bases are TGTGCCAGCAGCCGGGCGACAGGGGCCTATGGCTACACCTTC. Its translation is CASSRATGAYGYTF. V gene TRBV7-9 combines with J gene TRBJ1-2, with 8 bases that match TRBD1. The V gene end was trimmed by 5 bases and the J gene end by 4 bases; junction bases not matched to a gene: 6. The CDR3 consists of 14 residues. Germline V gene lookup returns CDR1 SEHNR and CDR2 FQNEAQ (reference sequence).

Comment on this clone: One end of the junction is discordant with germline, which a read error may explain. Distinct nucleotide sequences in the sample also encode this CDR3. V is TRBV6-1 and J is TRBJ1-6; D unresolved. The CDR3 runs 14 residues. Germline loops: CDR1 MNHNS, CDR2 SASEGT. CDR3: CASSALGANSPLHF. The CDR3 DNA follows: TGTGCCAGCAGCGCCCTGGGCGCCAATTCCCCCCTCCACTTT.

Details on this clone: One end of the junction varies from germline; a read error may be responsible. The chain has TRBV11-2 and TRBJ1-3; D is unresolved. CDR3 size: 16 residues. The germline V gene has CDR1 SGHAT and CDR2 FQNNGV. The CDR3 region has the DNA TGTGCCAGCAGCTTAGATCCAACCCGGGGTGGAGACACCATATATTTT. Protein: CASSLDPTRGGDTIYF.

The chain couples TRBV5-1 to TRBJ2-7, with TRBD2 matching 14 bases. Germline CDR1 and CDR2: SGHRS and YFSETQ. This CDR3 comprises 17 residues. Losses at the gene ends were 4 bases for V and 1 base for J; bases not matched to a gene: 7. As DNA, the CDR3 is TGCGCCAGCAGCACGGGACTAGCGGGGGCCGAATCCTACGAGCAGTACTTC. It yields the protein CASSTGLAGAESYEQYF.

This chain joins TRBV6-5 and TRBJ1-4; tentative D call: TRBD1 (5 bases). Trimming stripped 0 bases from V and 10 bases from J, with 12 bases between. The CDR3 is 14 amino acids. Looked up from germline, CDR1 is MNHEY and CDR2 is SVGAGI. The CDR3 reads CASSYSGVGGKLFF. The CDR3 coding sequence is TGTGCCAGCAGTTACTCAGGGGTCGGGGGAAAACTGTTTTTT.

The rearrangement links TRBV7-2 to TRBJ2-1; 9 bases agree with TRBD1. CDR3 length: 13 amino acids. Germline CDR1 and CDR2: SGHTA and FQGNSA. V dropped 8 bases and J dropped 5; count of bases not matched to a gene: 4. The CDR3 protein is CASGGQGNNEQFF. The CDR3 DNA follows: TGTGCCAGCGGTGGACAGGGGAACAATGAGCAGTTCTTC.

V usage is TRBV12-5 and J usage is TRBJ1-1; 8 bases align to TRBD1. Trimming removed 6 bases from V and 5 bases from J; junction bases left unmatched: 5. This CDR3 spans 13 amino acids. Per the germline V gene, CDR1 is LGHNT and CDR2 is FRNRAP. The CDR3, as DNA: TGTGCTAGTGGCTCTACAGGGGGGACTGAAGCTTTCTTT. It specifies CASGSTGGTEAFF.

The chain is built from TRBV6-5 and TRBJ1-4; 10 bases fit TRBD1. The length of the CDR3 is 16 residues. V trimming: 4 bases; J trimming: 9 bases; junction bases outside the gene matches: 11. Germline CDR1 reads MNHEY; CDR2 reads SVGAGI. The CDR3 loop reads CASSSTTGTGEQKLFF. The CDR3 bases are TGTGCCAGCAGTTCAACGACCGGGACAGGGGAGCAAAAACTGTTTTTT.

This chain joins TRBV7-9 and TRBJ1-2, with a tentative D call TRBD1 (5 bases). Trimming took 5 bases from V and 6 from J, leaving 10 bases between them. Per the germline V gene, CDR1 is SEHNR and CDR2 is FQNEAQ (reference sequence). There are 12 residues in the CDR3. DNA for the CDR3: TGTGCCAGCAGCACCTCAGGGAATGGCTACACCTTC. Protein sequence: CASSTSGNGYTF.

The gene calls are TRBV5-1 and TRBJ2-5; D is perhaps TRBD2 (6 bases). Per the germline V gene, CDR1 is SGHRS and CDR2 is YFSETQ. Trimming left V 4 bases short and J 5 bases short, with 15 bases between. The CDR3 consists of 14 residues. For the CDR3, the DNA is TGCGCCAGCAGCGCGCGGGACTCCCGTGAGACCCAGTACTTC. As protein: CASSARDSRETQYF. Full variable domain (remainder filled in from reference TRBV5-1 and TRBJ2-5): KAGVTQTPRYLIKTRGQQVTLSCSPISGHRSVSWYQQTPGQGLQFLFEYFSETQRNKGNFPGRFSGRQFSNSRSEMNVSTLELGDSALYLCASSARDSRETQYFGPGTRLLVL.

The chain has TRBV5-8 and TRBJ2-3, with D possibly matching TRBD1 (6 bases). Trimming shortened V by 5 bases and J by 2 bases, and 9 bases separated the two germline ends. Per the germline V gene, CDR1 is SGHTS and CDR2 is YDEGEE. CDR3 length: 13 amino acids. CDR3 residues: CASSRDNTDTQYF. In nucleotides, the CDR3 is TGTGCCAGCAGTCGGGACAACACAGATACGCAGTATTTT.

The V gene is TRBV27, the J gene TRBJ1-6; no reliable D call. Germline V gene sequence: CDR1 MNHEY, CDR2 SMNVEV (reference sequence). Trimming removed 9 bases from V and 7 bases from J, with 13 bases in between. The CDR3 is made up of 13 amino acids. The CDR3 sequence is CARGRIPNSPLHF. The CDR3 region has the DNA TGTGCCAGGGGGAGAATACCGAATTCACCCCTCCACTTT.

The chain employs TRBV19 and TRBJ1-1; D is unclear. Looked up from germline, CDR1 is LNHDA and CDR2 is SQIVND (reference sequence). The CDR3 is 15 amino acids. V gave up 0 bases and J gave up 7 bases, with 15 bases separating them. The CDR3 protein is CASSIDLGTWREAFF. CDR3 in DNA: TGTGCCAGTAGTATAGACCTGGGCACCTGGCGTGAAGCTTTCTTT.

The chain couples TRBV19 to TRBJ1-2; D is possibly TRBD1 (5 bases). CDR1 is LNHDA, CDR2 SQIVND, per germline (reference sequence). The CDR3 sequence is 13 residues long. With 3 bases removed from V and 8 bases from J, the gap between germline ends came to 13 bases. CDR3 sequence: CASSISGREGYTF. In DNA, the CDR3 is TGTGCCAGTAGTATTTCAGGGAGGGAAGGCTACACCTTC.

The chain links TRBV6-1 to TRBJ2-7, with D possibly matching TRBD1 (5 bases). The CDR3 sequence is 15 residues long. V was clipped by 0 bases and J by 0 bases, with 9 bases between them. CDR1 MNHNS and CDR2 SASEGT come from the germline V gene. CDR3 residues: CASSEAGASSYEQYF. Here the CDR3 DNA reads TGTGCCAGCAGTGAAGCAGGGGCCAGCTCCTACGAGCAGTACTTC.

The chain employs TRBV7-2 and TRBJ2-2; D gene unclear. There are 13 residues in the CDR3. Germline CDR1 SGHTA, CDR2 FQGNSA. V shed 4 bases and J shed 1 base, with 4 bases lying between them. CDR3 in amino acids: CASSYLNTGELFF. The DNA of the CDR3 is TGTGCCAGCAGCTACTTGAACACCGGGGAGCTGTTTTTT.

In DNA form, the CDR3 reads TGTGCCAGCAGCCAGGGACAGGCTGGTGAGCAGTACTTC. It is translated as CASSQGQAGEQYF. This chain uses TRBV5-4 with TRBJ2-7, with 8 bases fitting TRBD1. This CDR3 has 13 residues. From germline, CDR1 is SGHNT and CDR2 YYREEE (reference sequence). With V trimmed by 4 bases and J by 7 bases, 7 bases remained unmatched.

The V and J genes are TRBV6-4 and TRBJ2-2, with 7 bases aligning to TRBD1. This CDR3 contains 15 residues. Germline V gene sequence: CDR1 MRHNA, CDR2 SNTAGT. Germline trimming cut 6 bases from V and 7 bases from J; bases unmatched to any gene: 11. CDR3 region: CASSVDRVQGGELFF. CDR3 DNA sequence: TGTGCCAGCAGCGTTGACAGGGTGCAAGGCGGGGAGCTGTTTTTT.

This rearrangement joins TRBV6-1 to TRBJ1-5, with D possibly TRBD1 on 6 matching bases. The V end was cut by 3 bases, the J end by 6 bases, with 21 bases between. Germline CDR1 MNHNS, CDR2 SASEGT. CDR3 length: 17 amino acids. In DNA form, the CDR3 reads TGTGCCAGCAGTGATTCCCCCTGGGGCAGGGGCGGTCAGCCCCAGCATTTT. It codes for CASSDSPWGRGGQPQHF.

This rearrangement joins TRBV6-5 to TRBJ2-7; D is unclear. Per the germline V gene, CDR1 is MNHEY and CDR2 is SVGAGI. This CDR3 contains 14 residues. Deletions cut 0 bases from V and 3 bases from J, with 9 bases between. The CDR3 DNA reads TGTGCCAGCAGTTACTCTATTGAACTCTACGAGCAGTACTTC. Its translation: CASSYSIELYEQYF.

The chain combines TRBV5-8 with TRBJ1-2, with a weak D call TRBD1 (6 bases). The ends were cut back, 2 bases at V and 8 bases at J, with 13 bases in the middle. Looked up from germline, CDR1 is SGHTS and CDR2 is YDEGEE. The CDR3 sequence is 13 residues long. CDR3 protein: CASSLQGKGGYTF. The CDR3 nucleotides read TGTGCCAGCAGCTTACAGGGTAAAGGCGGCTACACCTTC. The full variable domain, with the rest looked up from reference TRBV5-8 and TRBJ1-2, is EAGVTQSPTHLIKTRGQQATLRCSPISGHTSVYWYQQALGLGLQFLLWYDEGEERNRGNFPPRFSGRQFPNYSSELNVNALELEDSALYLCASSLQGKGGYTFGSGTRLTVV.

The CDR3 sequence is CASLRWGVQDNEQFF. The CDR3 DNA reads TGTGCCAGTCTGAGGTGGGGGGTTCAGGATAATGAGCAGTTCTTC. This chain uses TRBV6-1 with TRBJ2-1, with D perhaps TRBD2 (6 bases). The germline V gene encodes CDR1 MNHNS and CDR2 SASEGT. This CDR3 has 15 amino acids. V was clipped by 9 bases and J by 7 bases, with 22 bases between them.

The rearrangement links TRBV5-1 to TRBJ2-7; maybe TRBD1 (6 bases). V was clipped by 4 bases and J by 5 bases, with 19 bases between them. This CDR3 has 15 amino acids. The germline gives CDR1 SGHRS, CDR2 YFSETQ. CDR3 DNA sequence: TGCGCCAGCAGCGGCACCGGGACAAGCATCGACGAGCAGTACTTC. Translated, it gives CASSGTGTSIDEQYF.

The V call is TRBV11-2, the J call TRBJ2-3; TRBD1 matches at 9 bases. The trim removed 5 bases at V and 5 bases at J, leaving 8 bases unmatched. Germline V lookup: CDR1 SGHAT, CDR2 FQNNGV. The length of the CDR3 is 15 residues. DNA of the CDR3: TGTGCCAGCAGCATCGGGACAGGGTTTGTAGATACGCAGTATTTT. The encoded protein is CASSIGTGFVDTQYF.

This clone appeared a single time. J is TRBJ2-3 and V is TRBV25-1, with 7 bases lining up with TRBD1. Trimming cost V 4 bases and J 1 base; bases outside gene matches: 2. CDR3 length equals 14 residues. In germline, CDR1 is MGHDK, CDR2 SYGVNS. The CDR3 loop is CASSGRGRTDTQYF. The DNA for the CDR3 is TGTGCCAGCAGTGGAAGGGGGCGCACAGATACGCAGTATTTT.

This sequence joins TRBV5-1 and TRBJ1-4; D is unclear. The V end was cut by 5 bases, the J end by 0 bases, with 11 bases between. Looked up from germline, CDR1 is SGHRS and CDR2 is YFSETQ. The CDR3 length is 15 residues. CDR3 sequence (DNA): TGCGCCAGCAGGTCCGCGGGAGCAACTAATGAAAAACTGTTTTTT. Encoded protein: CASRSAGATNEKLFF.

The chain links TRBV30 to TRBJ1-2, with a possible D match to TRBD1 (5 bases). This CDR3 spans 15 amino acids. Germline values: CDR1 GTSNPN, CDR2 SVGIG (reference sequence). The V end was cut by 0 bases, the J end by 3 bases, with 14 bases between. In DNA form, the CDR3 reads TGTGCCTGGAGTGTTGGGGGAGGGACGCACTATGGCTACACCTTC. This gives the protein CAWSVGGGTHYGYTF.